A single count supports the clone carrying this T cell receptor beta chain. Its specificity is not known. The CDR3 is made up of 12 amino acids. Germline CDR1 and CDR2: SGHRS and YFSETQ. J gave up 6 bases and V 3 bases, and 1 base lay outside the gene matches. The data were taken from a study of post-analysis software for immune sequencing data. Study-level findings and limits: Those with multiple sclerosis, the patient group, showed significantly lower normalized Chao1 diversity than controls. Controls had lower frequencies than patients of 4 or 5 TRBV segments, which included TRBV5-6, TRBV5-1 and TRBV20-1.

TCR beta cDNA libraries had unique molecular identifiers. A single record per CDR3 protein comes from TCRdb applying MiXCR to the PCR reads. The table records hundreds of thousands of distinct CDR3 sequences, 35% to 45% of them present only once. This receptor was obtained from a girl aged 2 to 9 with multiple sclerosis. Specimen: blood. The V call is TRBV5-1, the J call TRBJ2-7; the match to TRBD1 covers 9 bases. The CDR3 sequence is CASSWTGVEQYF. The CDR3 DNA follows: TGCGCCAGCAGCTGGACAGGGGTCGAGCAGTACTTC.